The entry below gives a single T cell receptor (beta chain) sequence along with its context. Its antigen is currently unknown. The CDR3 has 14 amino acids. Germline CDR1 reads SGHRS; CDR2 reads YFSETQ. Trimming took 4 bases from V and 0 from J, leaving 11 bases between them. The data originate from a study of T cell responses to AZD1222 COVID-19 vaccine. Study-wide points: Females outnumbered males among donors, who were mostly white British; clonal diversity was possibly underestimated.

Sequenced by immunoSEQ multiplex PCR; TCRdb stores in-frame clones only, minus some. The sample records about 120,000 clones, around 90% being singletons. The V gene is TRBV5-1, the J gene TRBJ2-7; D possibly corresponds to TRBD2 (5 bases). The sample in question was peripheral blood, obtained on day 0 of AZD1222 vaccination. The sequence was obtained from an adult in good health. The CDR3 DNA follows: TGCGCCAGCAGCAGGACTGGGTCCTCCTACGAGCAGTACTTC. It is translated as CASSRTGSSYEQYF.